A single sample gave rise to the 18 T cell receptor beta chains below, sequenced in a study of control samples from healthy donors and cancer patients. The repertoire was sequenced with immunoSEQ multiplex PCR; TCRdb's copy has only in-frame clones and lacks some. This sample has 40,000 to 60,000 clones, with roughly 90% found just once. The source material was PBMCs. Every receptor here comes from a man between 50 and 59 years old with head and neck cancer.

V and J are TRBV9 and TRBJ2-1, with TRBD2 matching 8 bases. Unmatched junction bases numbered 5, after V lost 3 bases and J lost 0 bases. The germline CDR1 and CDR2 sequences are SGDLS and YYNGEE. The CDR3 loop spans 16 amino acids. CDR3 sequence: CASSAGTSYSYNEQFF. The CDR3 DNA sequence: TGTGCCAGCAGCGCCGGGACTAGTTACTCCTACAATGAGCAGTTCTTC. The full variable domain, rest sourced from reference TRBV9 and TRBJ2-1, is DSGVTQTPKHLITATGQRVTLRCSPRSGDLSVYWYQQSLDQGLQFLIQYYNGEERAKGNILERFSAQQFPDLHSELNLSSLELGDSALYFCASSAGTSYSYNEQFFGPGTRLTVL.

The CDR3 region has the DNA TGTGCCAGCAGCTTAAACCCTTCTTATGAGCAGTTCTTC. Protein product: CASSLNPSYEQFF. The rearrangement joins TRBV7-2 to TRBJ2-1, with no clear D. The CDR3 runs 13 residues. V lost 2 bases, J lost 8 bases, and 10 bases lay in between. Germline CDR1 SGHTA, CDR2 FQGNSA.

The chain combines TRBV3-1 (or the pseudogene TRBV3-2) with TRBJ1-1, with D perhaps TRBD1 (5 bases). Germline CDR1 is LGHDT and CDR2 is YNNKEL (reference sequence). With 4 bases removed from V and 4 bases from J, the gap between germline ends came to 13 bases. This CDR3 contains 14 residues. As DNA, the CDR3 is TGTGCCAGCAGCCGCAACGAGGGGACCACTGAAGCTTTCTTT. Translated, it gives CASSRNEGTTEAFF.

The chain combines TRBV3-1 (or the pseudogene TRBV3-2) with TRBJ2-7; D might be TRBD1 (6 bases). The CDR3 length is 13 residues. The germline V gene has CDR1 LGHDT and CDR2 YNNKEL (reference sequence). The V and J ends lost 6 bases and 4 bases respectively, with 13 bases between them. The CDR3 spells CASRQGAGYEQYF. CDR3 nucleotides: TGTGCCAGCAGACAGGGCGCTGGATACGAGCAGTACTTC.

The chain recombines TRBV12-3 or TRBV12-4 with TRBJ1-6, with D possibly being TRBD1 (6 bases). The CDR3 contains 13 residues. Trimming removed 5 bases at V and 6 bases at J, with 8 bases between. The chain's CDR3 is CASSAGVNSPLHF. In DNA, the CDR3 is TGTGCCAGCAGTGCAGGGGTTAATTCACCCCTCCACTTT.

J is TRBJ2-3 and V is TRBV6-6, with 9 bases that match TRBD2. Germline V gives CDR1 MNHNY, CDR2 SVGAGI (reference sequence). The V segment lost 5 bases and the J segment 7 bases; nucleotides outside the gene matches: 7. This CDR3 is built from 14 residues. The CDR3 DNA sequence: TGTGCCAGCAGTAAAGCGGGGGGCTGGTATACGCAGTATTTT. Its translation: CASSKAGGWYTQYF.

This sequence joins TRBV14 and TRBJ2-1; 9 bases are shared with TRBD2. Per the germline V gene, CDR1 is SGHDN and CDR2 is FVKESK. The junction had 10 bases not matched to a gene; V was cut back by 3 bases and J by 4 bases. The CDR3 is 17 residues long. Written as DNA, the CDR3 is TGTGCCAGCAGCCAGGATCAGGGACTAGCAATTTACAATGAGCAGTTCTTC. This gives the protein CASSQDQGLAIYNEQFF.

The J gene is TRBJ2-1, the V gene TRBV3-1 (or the pseudogene TRBV3-2), with 7 bases identical to TRBD2. CDR1 is LGHDT, CDR2 YNNKEL, per germline (reference sequence). This CDR3 contains 16 residues. V shed 4 bases, J shed 2 bases, and the junction held 8 bases outside the gene matches. The CDR3 protein is CASSPLGGSAYNEQFF. The CDR3 bases are TGTGCCAGCAGCCCCCTGGGAGGGAGTGCCTACAATGAGCAGTTCTTC.

CDR3 residues: CASSLMSAGGAGELFF. CDR3 sequence (DNA): TGTGCCAGCAGCTTAATGTCTGCGGGTGGGGCCGGGGAGCTGTTTTTT. This sequence joins TRBV7-3 and TRBJ2-2, with a tentative D call TRBD2 (5 bases). CDR3 length: 16 amino acids. V gave up 1 base and J gave up 6 bases, with 15 bases separating them. Germline loops: CDR1 SGHTA, CDR2 FQGTGA.

This chain connects TRBV6-5 to TRBJ1-2; TRBD1 matches at 12 bases. The CDR3 runs to 15 residues. CDR1 and CDR2 (germline): MNHEY, SVGAGI. V lost 7 bases to trimming and J lost 7 bases; unmatched junction nucleotides: 10. The CDR3 DNA reads TGTGCCAGCAATACTCCCTGGGGACAGGGGGCTGGCTACACCTTC. The encoded protein is CASNTPWGQGAGYTF.

This clone was counted a single time. The chain links TRBV15 to TRBJ2-1, with TRBD2 matching over 9 bases. Germline CDR1 reads LNHNV; CDR2 reads YYDKDF (reference sequence). The J segment lost 4 bases and the V segment lost 2 bases, leaving 9 bases of the junction unmatched. The CDR3 length is 17 residues. For the CDR3, the DNA is TGTGCCACCAGCAGACCCTGGGCGGGAGGGCCTTACAATGAGCAGTTCTTC. Its protein is CATSRPWAGGPYNEQFF.

This clone has just one count. The chain has TRBV24-1 and TRBJ2-3; D may match TRBD1 or TRBD2 (5 bases each). Germline V gene sequence: CDR1 KGHDR, CDR2 SFDVKD. Trimming shortened V by 3 bases and J by 4 bases, and 7 bases separated the two germline ends. The CDR3 totals 13 residues. The CDR3 sequence: CATSDRGADTQYF. The CDR3, as DNA: TGTGCCACCAGTGATCGAGGGGCAGATACGCAGTATTTT.

This rearrangement joins TRBV28 to TRBJ1-5; TRBD1 might be the D (6 bases). The CDR3 extends over 17 amino acids. Germline CDR1 is MDHEN and CDR2 is SYDVKM. Trimming stripped 1 base from V and 0 bases from J, with 13 bases between. The CDR3 DNA reads as TGTGCCAGCAGTTTATTCCGGGCAGGGGATAGCAATCAGCCCCAGCATTTT. It is translated as CASSLFRAGDSNQPQHF.

V is TRBV28 and J is TRBJ1-4, with D maybe TRBD1 (5 bases). The CDR3 extends over 16 amino acids. Trimming removed 1 base at V and 3 bases at J, with 12 bases between. The germline CDR1 and CDR2 sequences are MDHEN and SYDVKM. The CDR3 reads CASSLSGGGSNEKLFF. The CDR3 bases are TGTGCCAGCAGTTTATCGGGGGGAGGGTCTAATGAAAAACTGTTTTTT.

The chain links TRBV10-3 to TRBJ1-2; D might be TRBD1 (6 bases). V was trimmed by 2 bases and J by 4 bases, leaving 14 bases between them. This CDR3 has 15 amino acids. Per germline, CDR1 ENHRY and CDR2 SYGVKD. The CDR3 loop is CAISEGQRGAYGYTF. The CDR3 DNA reads TGTGCCATCAGTGAGGGACAAAGGGGGGCCTATGGCTACACCTTC.

The chain employs TRBV5-1 and TRBJ2-2, with D hard to call. Germline CDR1 and CDR2: SGHRS and YFSETQ. Deletions cut 0 bases from V and 0 bases from J, with 6 bases between. This CDR3 has 15 amino acids. CDR3 loop: CASSLGLANTGELFF. The CDR3 DNA sequence: TGCGCCAGCAGCTTGGGGTTGGCGAACACCGGGGAGCTGTTTTTT.

This clone was counted a few times. V usage is TRBV3-1 (or the pseudogene TRBV3-2) and J usage is TRBJ2-5; unclear D gene. The CDR3 length is 16 residues. Looked up from germline, CDR1 is LGHDT and CDR2 is YNNKEL (reference sequence). Trimming shortened V by 0 bases and J by 2 bases, and 13 bases separated the two germline ends. The CDR3, as DNA: TGTGCCAGCAGCCAAGATCCTCCTAGAAATCAAGAGACCCAGTACTTC. Translation: CASSQDPPRNQETQYF.

This rearrangement joins TRBV9 to TRBJ2-7; tentative D call: TRBD1 (6 bases). V lost 0 bases and J 7 bases, leaving 14 bases between the germline ends. The CDR3 sequence is 14 residues long. CDR1 and CDR2 (germline): SGDLS, YYNGEE. The CDR3 region is CASSVGQGIREQYF. CDR3 nucleotide sequence: TGTGCCAGCAGCGTAGGTCAGGGGATAAGGGAGCAGTACTTC.